This TCR beta chain was recovered during a study of Graves' ophthalmopathy and Graves' hyperthyroidism. TCR beta CDR3 amplification used RNA transcripts. First-round RT-PCR employed HTBI primers, with a second-round multiplex PCR after it. MiXCR, applied by TCRdb to the multiplex PCR reads, yields one record per CDR3 protein. The sample has some 390,000 distinct CDR3 sequences, around 18% seen once; the top ten hold roughly 1.5%. This CDR3 has 14 amino acids. Trimming stripped 1 base from V and 1 base from J, with 7 bases between. Looked up from germline, CDR1 is LNHDA and CDR2 is SQIVND (reference sequence). This clonotype was seen a handful of times.

The V and J genes are TRBV19 and TRBJ1-1; tentatively, D is TRBD1 (5 bases). Sample: peripheral blood. This TCR was sampled from a woman aged 18-35 years with Graves' ophthalmopathy. The CDR3 DNA sequence: TGTGCCAGTAGTATAGGACAGAGGAACACTGAAGCTTTCTTT. Translating it yields CASSIGQRNTEAFF.